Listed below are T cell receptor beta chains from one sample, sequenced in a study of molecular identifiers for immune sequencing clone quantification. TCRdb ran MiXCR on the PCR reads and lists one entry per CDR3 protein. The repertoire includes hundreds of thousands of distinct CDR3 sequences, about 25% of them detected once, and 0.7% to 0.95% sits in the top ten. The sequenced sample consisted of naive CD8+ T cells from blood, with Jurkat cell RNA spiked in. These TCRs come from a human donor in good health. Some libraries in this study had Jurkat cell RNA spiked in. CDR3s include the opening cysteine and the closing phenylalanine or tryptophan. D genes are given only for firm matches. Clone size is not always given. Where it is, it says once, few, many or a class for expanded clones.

CDR3nt: TGCGCCAGCCGAGACACTCGAGATACAGCAAGCTCCTATAATTCACCCCTCCACTTT
CDR3aa: CASRDTRDTASSYNSPLHF
d_gene: NA
v_gene: TRBV5-1
abundance: many
j_gene: TRBJ1-6

CDR3nt: TGCAGCGTCTCGAGGCCAGGGTGGGAGGCAGATACGCAGTATTTT
CDR3aa: CSVSRPGWEADTQYF
d_gene: NA
v_gene: TRBV29-1
abundance: many
j_gene: TRBJ2-3

CDR3nt: TGTGCCAGCAGCTTCGGAAATTCTAAAATGAACACTGAAGCTTTCTTT
CDR3aa: CASSFGNSKMNTEAFF
d_gene: NA
v_gene: TRBV7-2
abundance: NA
j_gene: TRBJ1-1

CDR3nt: TGTGCCAGCAGCTGGGGGACAGGTGTCTCCAATGAGCAGTTCTTC
CDR3aa: CASSWGTGVSNEQFF
d_gene: TRBD1
v_gene: TRBV5-4
abundance: few
j_gene: TRBJ2-1

CDR3nt: TGTGCCAGCAGCTCAGCGGGGGCCTTCTACAATGAGCAGTTCTTC
CDR3aa: CASSSAGAFYNEQFF
d_gene: TRBD2
v_gene: TRBV9
abundance: NA
j_gene: TRBJ2-1

CDR3nt: TGTGCCAGCAGCGGAGTTGATAGCAATCAGCCCCAGCATTTT
CDR3aa: CASSGVDSNQPQHF
d_gene: NA
v_gene: TRBV28
abundance: many
j_gene: TRBJ1-5

CDR3nt: TGCAGTGCTAGATCTAGCGGGGCTAACTACGAGCAGTACTTC
CDR3aa: CSARSSGANYEQYF
d_gene: TRBD2
v_gene: TRBV20-1
abundance: few
j_gene: TRBJ2-7

CDR3nt: TGTGCCAGCAGCGAGCCTCGGACAGGGGGCCTGTACGAGCAGTACTTC
CDR3aa: CASSEPRTGGLYEQYF
d_gene: TRBD1
v_gene: TRBV7-9
abundance: many
j_gene: TRBJ2-7

CDR3nt: TGCAGTGCCACCGTTTTAGGCTACGGTGAAAAACTGTTTTTT
CDR3aa: CSATVLGYGEKLFF
d_gene: NA
v_gene: TRBV20-1
abundance: many
j_gene: TRBJ1-4

CDR3nt: TGTGCCTGGGAGGGGGGGTACTCCTACGAGCAGTACTTC
CDR3aa: CAWEGGYSYEQYF
d_gene: NA
v_gene: TRBV30
abundance: few
j_gene: TRBJ2-7

CDR3nt: TGTGCCAGCAGCTTCGGAGACAGGGGGCGCTACAATGAGCAGTTCTTC
CDR3aa: CASSFGDRGRYNEQFF
d_gene: TRBD1
v_gene: TRBV5-6
abundance: few
j_gene: TRBJ2-1

CDR3nt: TGTGCCAGCAGCCCCTCGAACACAGATACGCAGTATTTT
CDR3aa: CASSPSNTDTQYF
d_gene: NA
v_gene: TRBV9
abundance: many
j_gene: TRBJ2-3

CDR3nt: TGTGCCAGCAGCGTAGCCCCACGGGCAGGCGAGAACACTGAAGCTTTCTTT
CDR3aa: CASSVAPRAGENTEAFF
d_gene: NA
v_gene: TRBV9
abundance: NA
j_gene: TRBJ1-1

CDR3nt: TGTGCCAGCAGCTTTTCTAGCGGGAGGGCCGGGGGGGATGAGCAGTTCTTC
CDR3aa: CASSFSSGRAGGDEQFF
d_gene: TRBD2
v_gene: TRBV13
abundance: NA
j_gene: TRBJ2-1

CDR3nt: TGTGCCACCAGCTCTCAAATCACAGGGGGGATCATCAATGAGCAGTTCTTC
CDR3aa: CATSSQITGGIINEQFF
d_gene: TRBD1
v_gene: TRBV15
abundance: few
j_gene: TRBJ2-1

CDR3nt: TGTGCCAGCAGTTATATGGGGGCAGGCAATCAGCCCCAGCATTTT
CDR3aa: CASSYMGAGNQPQHF
d_gene: NA
v_gene: TRBV6-2/TRBV6-3
abundance: few
j_gene: TRBJ1-5

CDR3nt: TGTGCCTGGAGTAAACCAGGGACAGATACGCAGTATTTT
CDR3aa: CAWSKPGTDTQYF
d_gene: NA
v_gene: TRBV30
abundance: NA
j_gene: TRBJ2-3

CDR3nt: TGTGCCAGCAGCTTAGCCACTCAACAATACCCTGAAGCTTTCTTT
CDR3aa: CASSLATQQYPEAFF
d_gene: NA
v_gene: TRBV7-8
abundance: NA
j_gene: TRBJ1-1

CDR3nt: TGTGCCAGCAGTCTTTATAGCGGGACGAACAATGAGCAGTTCTTC
CDR3aa: CASSLYSGTNNEQFF
d_gene: TRBD2
v_gene: TRBV6-2/TRBV6-3
abundance: few
j_gene: TRBJ2-1

CDR3nt: TGCTGCGTATCGACAGGGTGGATGTTTGGTGAGCAGTTCTTC
CDR3aa: CCVSTGWMFGEQFF
d_gene: TRBD1
v_gene: TRBV29-1
abundance: NA
j_gene: TRBJ2-1

CDR3nt: TGTGCCAGCAGCCGGACAGGGAGAACGTTGAACTTT
CDR3aa: CASSRTGRTLNF
d_gene: TRBD1
v_gene: TRBV12-3/TRBV12-4
abundance: many
j_gene: TRBJ1-1

CDR3nt: TGTGCCAGCAGCCGACAGTACACTGAAGCTTTCTTT
CDR3aa: CASSRQYTEAFF
d_gene: NA
v_gene: TRBV5-4
abundance: few
j_gene: TRBJ1-1

CDR3nt: TGTGCCAGTACGGAGTACGGCACCGGGGAGCTGTTTTTT
CDR3aa: CASTEYGTGELFF
d_gene: NA
v_gene: TRBV19
abundance: NA
j_gene: TRBJ2-2

CDR3nt: TGCGCCAGCAGCCAAGCCGCCGGGACACCCGGGGAAGGGGAGCTGTTTTTT
CDR3aa: CASSQAAGTPGEGELFF
d_gene: NA
v_gene: TRBV4-1
abundance: many
j_gene: TRBJ2-2

CDR3nt: TGTGCCTCGGACAAGCTCTACGAGCAGTACTTC
CDR3aa: CASDKLYEQYF
d_gene: NA
v_gene: TRBV30
abundance: many
j_gene: TRBJ2-7

CDR3nt: TGCGCCAGCAGCCAAGATAGGAATCTTCCCTACGAGCAGTACTTC
CDR3aa: CASSQDRNLPYEQYF
d_gene: NA
v_gene: TRBV4-3
abundance: few
j_gene: TRBJ2-7

CDR3nt: TGTGCCAGCAGTTTATATTTAGGAGACAGGCATTTT
CDR3aa: CASSLYLGDRHF
d_gene: NA
v_gene: TRBV12-3/TRBV12-4
abundance: NA
j_gene: TRBJ1-5

CDR3nt: TGTGCCAGCAGCGCCACAGGGGGCGGCACTGAAGCTTTCTTT
CDR3aa: CASSATGGGTEAFF
d_gene: TRBD1
v_gene: TRBV9
abundance: few
j_gene: TRBJ1-1

CDR3nt: TGCAGCGTTGAGTTAGTGACAGGGGGGACTGAAGCTTTCTTT
CDR3aa: CSVELVTGGTEAFF
d_gene: TRBD1
v_gene: TRBV29-1
abundance: many
j_gene: TRBJ1-1

CDR3nt: TGTGCCAGCAGCGGCCGGGGACAACTTTCCTACGAGCAGTACTTC
CDR3aa: CASSGRGQLSYEQYF
d_gene: NA
v_gene: TRBV5-6
abundance: NA
j_gene: TRBJ2-7

CDR3nt: TGTGCCAGCGAGGAATTCTCTGGGGCCAACGTCCTGACTTTC
CDR3aa: CASEEFSGANVLTF
d_gene: NA
v_gene: TRBV9
abundance: many
j_gene: TRBJ2-6

CDR3nt: TGTGCCAGTCAAGACCGCTACGAGCAGTACTTC
CDR3aa: CASQDRYEQYF
d_gene: NA
v_gene: TRBV3-1
abundance: NA
j_gene: TRBJ2-7

CDR3nt: TGTGCCAGCAGCTCCAGAAGGGAATGGGGCAACGAGCAGTACTTC
CDR3aa: CASSSRREWGNEQYF
d_gene: NA
v_gene: TRBV21-1
abundance: NA
j_gene: TRBJ2-7

CDR3nt: TGTGCCAGCAGCCCTACATTTGGGGACAGGAATTACAATGAGCAGTTCTTC
CDR3aa: CASSPTFGDRNYNEQFF
d_gene: TRBD1
v_gene: TRBV11-2
abundance: NA
j_gene: TRBJ2-1

CDR3nt: TGTGCCAGCGCTCCGGAACGAGGGGACACCGGGGAGCTGTTTTTT
CDR3aa: CASAPERGDTGELFF
d_gene: NA
v_gene: TRBV6-1
abundance: NA
j_gene: TRBJ2-2

CDR3nt: TGTGCCAGCAGTTTAGCCGTGCTAGCCAACAATGAGCAGTTCTTC
CDR3aa: CASSLAVLANNEQFF
d_gene: NA
v_gene: TRBV27
abundance: few
j_gene: TRBJ2-1

CDR3nt: TGTGCCAGCAGTTTCGTGGCGCGGACCGGGGAGCTGTTTTTT
CDR3aa: CASSFVARTGELFF
d_gene: NA
v_gene: TRBV27
abundance: few
j_gene: TRBJ2-2

CDR3nt: TGCGCCAGCAGCCAAGATCTCTTAGGTTCCTACGAGCAGTACTTC
CDR3aa: CASSQDLLGSYEQYF
d_gene: NA
v_gene: TRBV4-3
abundance: many
j_gene: TRBJ2-7

CDR3nt: TGCAGTGCTAGGAATCAAGTTAACATGAACACTGAAGCTTTCTTT
CDR3aa: CSARNQVNMNTEAFF
d_gene: NA
v_gene: TRBV20-1
abundance: few
j_gene: TRBJ1-1

CDR3nt: TGCAGTGCTAGATTGGGGAGCGGGGGCATCTCCTACGAGCAGTACTTC
CDR3aa: CSARLGSGGISYEQYF
d_gene: TRBD2
v_gene: TRBV20-1
abundance: NA
j_gene: TRBJ2-7

CDR3nt: TGTGCCAGCATTAAAGGGAGTTATGGCACAGATACGCAGTATTTT
CDR3aa: CASIKGSYGTDTQYF
d_gene: NA
v_gene: TRBV2
abundance: many
j_gene: TRBJ2-3

CDR3nt: TGTGCCAGCGGCACAGGGAAAGGAAACTATGGCTACACCTTC
CDR3aa: CASGTGKGNYGYTF
d_gene: NA
v_gene: TRBV5-4
abundance: few
j_gene: TRBJ1-2

CDR3nt: TGTGCCAGCAGTTTGGGGACTGTAGGGGGGACTGAAGCTTTCTTT
CDR3aa: CASSLGTVGGTEAFF
d_gene: NA
v_gene: TRBV27
abundance: NA
j_gene: TRBJ1-1

CDR3nt: TGTGCCAGCAGTTTAAACTACGGAACGGACTACAATGAGCAGTCCTTC
CDR3aa: CASSLNYGTDYNEQSF
d_gene: NA
v_gene: TRBV27
abundance: NA
j_gene: TRBJ2-1

CDR3nt: TGTGCCAGCAGGCCGAACATGAACACTGAAGCTTTCTTT
CDR3aa: CASRPNMNTEAFF
d_gene: NA
v_gene: TRBV2
abundance: many
j_gene: TRBJ1-1

CDR3nt: TGTGCCACCAGCAGAGATCTAGTAGGGGGTATCTCTGGAAACACCATATATTTT
CDR3aa: CATSRDLVGGISGNTIYF
d_gene: NA
v_gene: TRBV15
abundance: few
j_gene: TRBJ1-3

CDR3nt: TGTGCCAGCTCACGGGATTACAACGCCGAAAAACTGTTTTTT
CDR3aa: CASSRDYNAEKLFF
d_gene: NA
v_gene: TRBV18
abundance: NA
j_gene: TRBJ1-4

CDR3nt: TGTGCCAGCAGCCTCCAGGGCTGGAATGAGCAGTTCTTC
CDR3aa: CASSLQGWNEQFF
d_gene: NA
v_gene: TRBV7-9
abundance: few
j_gene: TRBJ2-1